These 14 T cell receptor beta chains were sequenced from one sample in a study of blood T cell repertoires in COVID-19. This table comes from immunoSEQ multiplex PCR, and its TCRdb copy is limited to in-frame clones, with some not included. This repertoire shows roughly 330,000 clones, around 87% found once; its top ten account for 5.3%. The source material was PBMCs or T cells enriched from blood (not recorded which). The receptors originated from a woman aged 25 to 45 who had recovered from COVID-19.

The genes are TRBV5-4 and TRBJ2-1, with TRBD1 identical over 8 bases. The germline V gene encodes CDR1 SGHNT and CDR2 YYREEE (reference sequence). V was pared by 4 bases and J by 6 bases, with 3 bases of the junction left unmatched. This CDR3 has 13 amino acids. The CDR3 sequence: CASSGQGSNEQFF. DNA for the CDR3: TGTGCCAGCAGCGGACAGGGATCCAATGAGCAGTTCTTC.

The chain couples TRBV7-9 to TRBJ2-6; TRBD2 might be the D (5 bases). The CDR3 is made up of 16 amino acids. Trimming cost V 5 bases and J 2 bases, with 13 bases left between them. Germline V gene data show CDR1 as SEHNR and CDR2 as FQNEAQ (reference sequence). The CDR3 region has the DNA TGTGCCAGCAGCCCGAGGGCCGCCGCTGGGGCCAACGTCCTGACTTTC. It encodes CASSPRAAAGANVLTF.

The rearrangement links TRBV5-1 to TRBJ1-2; 9 bases agree with TRBD1. The CDR3 spans 15 residues. V shed 1 base, J shed 8 bases, and the junction held 9 bases outside the gene matches. Germline V gives CDR1 SGHRS, CDR2 YFSETQ. The CDR3 DNA sequence: TGCGCCAGCAGCTTGAGGGGACAGGGAATCTGGGGCTACACCTTC. Protein product: CASSLRGQGIWGYTF.

V and J are TRBV10-3 and TRBJ1-3, with TRBD1 matching over 10 bases. CDR1 and CDR2 from the germline V gene are ENHRY and SYGVKD. The V segment lost 11 bases and the J segment 3 bases; nucleotides outside the gene matches: 7. The CDR3 sequence is 14 residues long. CDR3 sequence reads: CAVGDRGYGNTIYF. As DNA, the CDR3 is TGTGCCGTTGGGGACAGGGGCTATGGAAACACCATATATTTT.

This chain links TRBV5-5 with TRBJ2-1, with 11 bases matching TRBD2. Germline V CDR1 and CDR2: SGHKS, YYEKEE (reference sequence). The CDR3 runs 15 residues. The V and J ends lost 4 bases and 6 bases, in that order; junction bases with no gene match: 6. CDR3 nucleotides: TGTGCCAGCAGCGGGGGACTAGCGGCGACCAATGAGCAGTTCTTC. Translating it yields CASSGGLAATNEQFF.

The count of this clone is one. The chain carries TRBV7-9 and TRBJ1-1, with D hard to call. V lost 0 bases and J 2 bases, leaving 10 bases between the germline ends. Germline V gene lookup returns CDR1 SEHNR and CDR2 FQNEAQ (reference sequence). The CDR3 has 15 amino acids. The chain's CDR3 is CASSLAEARNTEAFF. The CDR3 nucleotides read TGTGCCAGCAGCTTAGCGGAGGCGCGAAACACTGAAGCTTTCTTT.

This clone has only one observation. The chain employs TRBV7-3 and TRBJ1-1; no firm D call. The V end lost 5 bases, the J end lost 2 bases, and 9 bases lay between the germline ends. CDR1 is SGHTA and CDR2 is FQGTGA in the germline V gene. CDR3 length: 13 residues. The CDR3 DNA sequence: TGTGCCAGCAGCATCCTCAGAAACACTGAAGCTTTCTTT. Its translation: CASSILRNTEAFF.

The CDR3 DNA is TGTGCCAGCACTGGACAGTACTCTGGAAACACCATATATTTT. Translation: CASTGQYSGNTIYF. V gene TRBV25-1 combines with J gene TRBJ1-3, with a weak D call TRBD1 (6 bases). The V gene's germline CDR1 is MGHDK and CDR2 SYGVNS. The CDR3 runs to 14 residues. The germline V and J ends were trimmed by 7 bases and 0 bases, with 10 bases remaining between them.

V and J are TRBV2 and TRBJ2-3; TRBD2 might be the D (6 bases). Germline CDR1 SNHLY, CDR2 FYNNEI. Trimming took off 6 bases at V and 4 bases at J, with 11 bases between the two ends. This CDR3 has 13 residues. CDR3 in amino acids: CASRKGGADTQYF. In DNA, the CDR3 is TGTGCCAGCAGAAAAGGAGGGGCAGATACGCAGTATTTT.

This chain links TRBV20-1 with TRBJ2-5; no firm D call. This CDR3 spans 11 amino acids. The germline V gene encodes CDR1 DFQATT and CDR2 SNEGSKA (reference sequence). V was trimmed by 5 bases and J by 5 bases, leaving 9 bases between them. The CDR3 sequence: CSAEAWETQYF. In nucleotides, the CDR3 is TGCAGTGCTGAAGCTTGGGAGACCCAGTACTTC.

In this sample, this clone turned up once. This chain uses TRBV19 with TRBJ2-3; the match to TRBD2 covers 10 bases. The V segment lost 2 bases and the J segment 0 bases; nucleotides outside the gene matches: 5. CDR3 length equals 17 residues. CDR1 and CDR2 from the germline V gene are LNHDA and SQIVND (reference sequence). CDR3 in DNA: TGTGCCAGTAGTATACCTAGCGGGGGCCATAGCACAGATACGCAGTATTTT. Translation: CASSIPSGGHSTDTQYF.

The chain couples TRBV9 to TRBJ2-7; the D is unclear. Per the germline V gene, CDR1 is SGDLS and CDR2 is YYNGEE. Trimming stripped 0 bases from V and 4 bases from J, with 8 bases between. CDR3 length: 13 residues. For the CDR3, the DNA is TGTGCCAGCAGCGTAGGTGAGAATTACGAGCAGTACTTC. Amino acids: CASSVGENYEQYF.

The genes are TRBV13 and TRBJ2-5; D is unresolved. CDR1 is PRHDT, CDR2 FYEKMQ, per germline (reference sequence). V was clipped by 2 bases and J by 0 bases, with 16 bases between them. The CDR3 runs to 17 residues. Here the CDR3 reads CASSLWLERPYQETQYF. CDR3 nucleotide sequence: TGTGCCAGCAGCTTATGGCTAGAGCGACCGTACCAAGAGACCCAGTACTTC.

V gene TRBV5-1 combines with J gene TRBJ2-3; D unresolved. CDR1 and CDR2 (germline): SGHRS, YFSETQ. With 1 base removed from V and 1 base from J, the gap between germline ends came to 16 bases. This CDR3 is 17 amino acids long. As DNA, the CDR3 is TGCGCCAGCAGCTTGAGTGCCCTAGGTGGTGGCACAGATACGCAGTATTTT. Its protein is CASSLSALGGGTDTQYF.